The 22 T cell receptor beta chains given below trace back to one sample, sequenced in a study of T cell responses to AZD1222 COVID-19 vaccine. The protocol was immunoSEQ multiplex PCR, while the TCRdb copy is restricted to in-frame clones and leaves out a portion. The table has 150,000 or so clones, roughly 90% seen once. Material: peripheral blood, obtained on day 0 of AZD1222 vaccination. Every receptor here comes from an adult in good health.

The chain carries TRBV6-5 and TRBJ1-1, with D uncertain. Germline CDR1 reads MNHEY; CDR2 reads SVGAGI. V lost 4 bases and J lost 4, with 10 bases in between. The CDR3 sequence is 13 residues long. This chain's CDR3 is CASSSRGSTEAFF. DNA for the CDR3: TGTGCCAGCAGTTCGCGGGGATCCACTGAAGCTTTCTTT.

The chain joins TRBV5-1 to TRBJ2-7, with 7 bases fitting TRBD1. Germline values: CDR1 SGHRS, CDR2 YFSETQ. J was trimmed by 3 bases and V by 3 bases; bases with no gene match: 6. The CDR3 sequence is 14 residues long. The CDR3: CASSYRQGDYEQYF. The CDR3, as DNA: TGCGCCAGCAGCTACAGACAGGGAGACTACGAGCAGTACTTC.

J is TRBJ1-1 and V is TRBV27; D unclear. Germline CDR1 MNHEY, CDR2 SMNVEV (reference sequence). The CDR3 has 12 residues. V was clipped by 4 bases and J by 6 bases, with 9 bases between them. DNA of the CDR3: TGTGCCAGCAGTTCCGATGGTGCTGAAGCTTTCTTT. Translation gives CASSSDGAEAFF.

The rearrangement uses TRBV19 and TRBJ1-1, with D hard to call. V was clipped by 5 bases and J by 1 base, with 11 bases between them. Looked up from germline, CDR1 is LNHDA and CDR2 is SQIVND (reference sequence). The CDR3 covers 14 residues. CDR3 loop: CASSVGGSNTEAFF. The CDR3 DNA reads as TGTGCCAGTAGTGTCGGAGGCTCGAACACTGAAGCTTTCTTT.

The chain couples TRBV28 to TRBJ2-3; no clear D. The CDR3 is 15 amino acids. Trimming pared 2 bases from V and 4 bases from J, leaving 13 bases between. CDR1 is MDHEN, CDR2 SYDVKM, per germline. For the CDR3, the DNA is TGTGCCAGCAGTTTACCGAACACCGGGTCAGATACGCAGTATTTT. It is translated as CASSLPNTGSDTQYF.

This chain links TRBV19 with TRBJ1-3, with 10 positions matching TRBD1. The CDR3 loop spans 13 amino acids. The junction had 7 bases not matched to a gene; V was cut back by 3 bases and J by 14 bases. CDR1 and CDR2 (germline): LNHDA, SQIVND (reference sequence). The CDR3 region has the DNA TGTGCCAGTAGTATGAACGTTGGGACAGGGGTATATTTT. This encodes CASSMNVGTGVYF.

Turning to this clone: The junction and the germline gene differ at one end; a read error may be behind it. The chain joins TRBV5-1 to TRBJ1-2; D is perhaps TRBD1 (5 bases). This CDR3 spans 13 amino acids. The germline V gene has CDR1 SGHRS and CDR2 YFSETQ. CDR3 coding DNA: TGCGCCAGCAGCTTGGTCCGGGACGTCACGTTATCCTTC. As protein: CASSLVRDVTLSF.

V usage is TRBV7-9 and J usage is TRBJ1-5; a weak D match, TRBD1 (5 bases). The CDR3 is 15 amino acids. With 5 bases removed from V and 5 bases from J, the gap between germline ends came to 16 bases. From germline, CDR1 is SEHNR and CDR2 FQNEAQ (reference sequence). Here the CDR3 reads CASSPGPGRDQPQHF. CDR3 coding DNA: TGTGCCAGCAGCCCAGGGCCAGGGAGGGATCAGCCCCAGCATTTT.

The chain links TRBV6-1 to TRBJ1-4; 9 bases line up with TRBD1. The CDR3 is 16 residues long. Trimming cost V 1 base and J 7 bases; bases outside gene matches: 7. Germline V gives CDR1 MNHNS, CDR2 SASEGT. The CDR3 spells CASSEGTGAGSEKLFF. CDR3 nucleotides: TGTGCCAGCAGTGAAGGGACAGGGGCGGGGAGTGAAAAACTGTTTTTT.

The chain carries TRBV7-9 and TRBJ2-7, with D maybe TRBD1 (5 bases). V was clipped by 8 bases and J by 4 bases, with 18 bases between them. Germline assignment: CDR1 SEHNR and CDR2 FQNEAQ (reference sequence). This CDR3 contains 14 residues. For the CDR3, the DNA is TGTGCCAGCTCTGATTCGGGCAGGGTTTACGAGCAGTACTTC. Encoded protein: CASSDSGRVYEQYF. Full variable domain (remainder filled in from reference TRBV7-9 and TRBJ2-7): DTGVSQNPRHKITKRGQNVTFRCDPISEHNRLYWYRQTLGQGPEFLTYFQNEAQLEKSRLLSDRFSAERPKGSFSTLEIQRTEQGDSAMYLCASSDSGRVYEQYFGPGTRLTVT.

This chain joins TRBV11-3 and TRBJ2-1; a weak D match, TRBD2 (5 bases). Germline lookup yields CDR1 SGHNT and CDR2 YENEEA. Trimming stripped 4 bases from V and 2 bases from J, with 12 bases between. This CDR3 has 15 residues. The CDR3 is CASSSGGETYNEQFF. CDR3 in DNA: TGTGCCAGCAGCTCAGGAGGCGAAACCTACAATGAGCAGTTCTTC.

For the CDR3, the DNA is TGCAGCGGGGATTTGGGTGGGAGTGGGTCTTTCTTT. This sequence encodes CSGDLGGSGSFF. The chain is built from TRBV29-1 and TRBJ1-1; D unclear. Per germline, CDR1 SQVTM and CDR2 ANQGSEA. The CDR3 contains 12 residues. V was trimmed by 7 bases and J by 12 bases, leaving 21 bases between them.

This chain uses TRBV4-1 with TRBJ2-5; D uncertain. The ends were cut back, 1 base at V and 5 bases at J, with 8 bases in the middle. There are 13 residues in the CDR3. Germline CDR1 MGHRA, CDR2 YSYEKL. The CDR3 here is CASSQVLPETQYF. As DNA, the CDR3 is TGCGCCAGCAGCCAAGTACTCCCGGAGACCCAGTACTTC.

V usage is TRBV9 and J usage is TRBJ2-7; unclear D gene. This CDR3 region has 14 residues. Germline values: CDR1 SGDLS, CDR2 YYNGEE. V lost 3 bases, J lost 6 bases, and 16 bases lay in between. CDR3 sequence: CASSARPSGAEQYF. Here the CDR3 DNA reads TGTGCCAGCAGCGCGAGACCCTCAGGAGCCGAGCAGTACTTC.

The chain joins TRBV19 to TRBJ1-3; 8 nucleotides match TRBD1. The CDR3 is made up of 16 amino acids. Germline V lookup: CDR1 LNHDA, CDR2 SQIVND (reference sequence). The J segment lost 3 bases and the V segment lost 9 bases, leaving 13 bases of the junction unmatched. CDR3 sequence reads: CASPTPRGHSGNTIYF. CDR3 DNA sequence: TGTGCCAGCCCGACGCCCAGGGGGCATAGTGGAAACACCATATATTTT.

The chain recombines TRBV5-1 with TRBJ2-2; the match to TRBD2 covers 7 bases. Germline-derived CDR1 and CDR2 are SGHRS and YFSETQ. The length of the CDR3 is 12 residues. V trimming: 4 bases; J trimming: 11 bases; junction bases outside the gene matches: 5. The CDR3, as DNA: TGCGCCAGCAGCATAGGGAGGGTCGAGCTGTTTTTT. It codes for CASSIGRVELFF.

This chain uses TRBV19 with TRBJ1-3, with 7 positions matching TRBD1. J lost 2 bases, V lost 3 bases, and 4 bases had no gene match. From germline, CDR1 is LNHDA and CDR2 SQIVND (reference sequence). The CDR3 totals 15 residues. DNA of the CDR3: TGTGCCAGTAGTATTTCGGGACAGACTGGAAACACCATATATTTT. This codes for CASSISGQTGNTIYF.

The genes are TRBV5-6 and TRBJ2-5; D remains unclear. Germline V CDR1 and CDR2: SGHDT, YYEEEE. The CDR3 has 16 residues. The ends were cut back, 1 base at V and 0 bases at J, with 13 bases in the middle. CDR3 in amino acids: CASSLLAGLDQETQYF. CDR3 coding DNA: TGTGCCAGCAGCTTGTTAGCCGGGCTCGACCAAGAGACCCAGTACTTC. The full variable domain, completed using reference TRBV5-6 and TRBJ2-5, is DAGVTQSPTHLIKTRGQQVTLRCSPKSGHDTVSWYQQALGQGPQFIFQYYEEEERQRGNFPDRFSGHQFPNYSSELNVNALLLGDSALYLCASSLLAGLDQETQYFGPGTRLLVL.

The chain uses TRBV18 and TRBJ2-2; TRBD2 might be the D (6 bases). Trimming took 4 bases from V and 3 from J, leaving 18 bases between them. The CDR3 has 17 amino acids. Germline lookup yields CDR1 KGHSH and CDR2 LQKENI. CDR3 DNA: TGTGCCAGCTCACTGCGGCGGGGTTCCGGTTACACCGGGGAGCTGTTTTTT. Translated, it gives CASSLRRGSGYTGELFF.

This rearrangement joins TRBV19 to TRBJ2-7, with 9 bases lining up with TRBD1. Germline lookup yields CDR1 LNHDA and CDR2 SQIVND (reference sequence). V gave up 7 bases and J gave up 6 bases; unmatched junction bases: 13. The CDR3 covers 15 residues. CDR3 sequence: CASKIVGTGRGEQYF. CDR3 in DNA: TGTGCCAGTAAAATAGTCGGGACAGGGCGAGGCGAGCAGTACTTC. Drawing the rest from reference TRBV19 and TRBJ2-7, the complete variable domain is DGGITQSPKYLFRKEGQNVTLSCEQNLNHDAMYWYRQDPGQGLRLIYYSQIVNDFQKGDIAEGYSVSREKKESFPLTVTSAQKNPTAFYLCASKIVGTGRGEQYFGPGTRLTVT.

V is TRBV5-5 and J is TRBJ1-2; unclear D gene. Between the trimmed V and J ends, which lost 0 bases and 4 bases, there was a span of 7 bases. The CDR3 consists of 13 residues. CDR1 is SGHKS, CDR2 YYEKEE, per germline (reference sequence). CDR3 region: CASSLGVSYGYTF. Written as DNA, the CDR3 is TGTGCCAGCAGCTTGGGGGTTTCCTATGGCTACACCTTC.

The CDR3 DNA is TGTGCCAGCAGCCCGGGACTAGGGTCATCCTACGAGCAGTACTTC. As protein: CASSPGLGSSYEQYF. V gene TRBV6-5 combines with J gene TRBJ2-7; 8 positions agree with TRBD2. Germline V lookup: CDR1 MNHEY, CDR2 SVGAGI. This CDR3 is built from 15 residues. Losses at the gene ends were 6 bases for V and 1 base for J; bases not matched to a gene: 8.